The rows below give T cell receptor beta chains drawn from one sample of a study of shared clonotypes between healthy human individuals. The protocol was immunoSEQ multiplex PCR, while the TCRdb copy is restricted to in-frame clones and leaves out a portion. The data contain fewer than 1.8 million clones, just under 99% of them singletons. The sequenced sample consisted of naive CD4+ T cells sorted from blood. The receptor source for this set is a man in his thirties or forties in good health. CDR3s include the opening cysteine and the closing phenylalanine or tryptophan. A D gene is named only where the DNA matches it firmly. Only some rows state a clone size, as once, few, many or a class for expanded clones.

V: TRBV5-6; size: NA; D: NA; J: TRBJ2-2; CDR3: CASSRDRSTGELFF; DNA: TGTGCCAGCAGTCGAGACAGATCCACCGGGGAGCTGTTTTTT
V: TRBV5-1; size: NA; D: NA; J: TRBJ1-4; CDR3: CASSLWGPGTSTNEKLFF; DNA: TGCGCCAGCAGCTTGTGGGGGCCCGGTACTTCAACTAATGAAAAACTGTTTTTT
V: TRBV30; size: NA; D: NA; J: TRBJ2-1; CDR3: CAWALGQGNNEQFF; DNA: TGTGCCTGGGCCTTGGGGCAGGGTAACAATGAGCAGTTCTTC
V: TRBV9; size: NA; D: TRBD2; J: TRBJ2-1; CDR3: CASSVEGLAVYNEQFF; DNA: TGTGCCAGCAGCGTCGAGGGACTAGCGGTATACAATGAGCAGTTCTTC
V: TRBV6-1; size: NA; D: NA; J: TRBJ1-2; CDR3: CASSEYLANYGYTF; DNA: TGTGCCAGCAGTGAATATCTAGCTAACTATGGCTACACCTTC
V: TRBV4-3; size: NA; D: TRBD2; J: TRBJ2-3; CDR3: CASSLAGSSTDTQYF; DNA: TGCGCCAGCAGCCTAGCGGGAAGTAGCACAGATACGCAGTATTTT
V: TRBV9; size: once; D: NA; J: TRBJ1-1; CDR3: CASSQTPRDTEAFF; DNA: TGTGCCAGCAGCCAGACCCCGCGGGACACTGAAGCTTTCTTT
V: TRBV9; size: NA; D: NA; J: TRBJ1-2; CDR3: CASSVGERLNYGYTF; DNA: TGTGCCAGCAGCGTAGGAGAAAGGCTAAACTATGGCTACACCTTC
V: TRBV5-4; size: once; D: TRBD2; J: TRBJ2-3; CDR3: CASSLQTSGSTDTQYF; DNA: TGTGCCAGCAGCCTTCAGACTAGCGGGAGTACAGATACGCAGTATTTT
V: TRBV2; size: NA; D: NA; J: TRBJ1-5; CDR3: CASSDPPPLPAQHF; DNA: TGTGCCAGCAGTGACCCACCCCCCCTGCCGGCCCAGCATTTT
V: TRBV19; size: NA; D: NA; J: TRBJ1-1; CDR3: CASSTGPNTEAFF; DNA: TGTGCCAGTAGTACGGGGCCGAACACTGAAGCTTTCTTT
V: TRBV7-2; size: NA; D: NA; J: TRBJ1-1; CDR3: CASSAAGGTMGTEAFF; DNA: TGTGCCAGCAGCGCCGCCGGGGGGACAATGGGCACTGAAGCTTTCTTT
V: TRBV5-4; size: NA; D: TRBD2; J: TRBJ2-1; CDR3: CASSLQREGEQFF; DNA: TGTGCCAGCAGCTTGCAGCGGGAGGGTGAGCAGTTCTTC
V: TRBV7-3; size: NA; D: NA; J: TRBJ2-5; CDR3: CASSLTGRVAETQYF; DNA: TGTGCCAGCAGCTTAACGGGTAGGGTCGCAGAGACCCAGTACTTC
V: TRBV2; size: NA; D: NA; J: TRBJ2-3; CDR3: CASINTPGTDTQYF; DNA: TGTGCCAGCATTAATACGCCGGGCACAGATACGCAGTATTTT
V: TRBV2; size: once; D: NA; J: TRBJ2-3; CDR3: CASSDDRSDTQYF; DNA: TGTGCCAGCAGTGACGACAGATCGGATACGCAGTATTTT
V: TRBV7-7; size: NA; D: NA; J: TRBJ2-1; CDR3: CASSFSVLNNEQFF; DNA: TGTGCCAGCAGCTTTAGCGTATTAAACAATGAGCAGTTCTTC
V: TRBV2; size: NA; D: NA; J: TRBJ1-4; CDR3: CASSESQINEKLFF; DNA: TGTGCCAGCAGTGAAAGCCAGATTAATGAAAAACTGTTTTTT
V: TRBV30; size: once; D: TRBD1; J: TRBJ1-1; CDR3: CAWTRDSMNTEAFF; DNA: TGTGCCTGGACCCGGGACAGTATGAACACTGAAGCTTTCTTT
V: TRBV9; size: once; D: TRBD2; J: TRBJ2-1; CDR3: CASTSGSRPSYNEQFF; DNA: TGTGCCAGCACGAGCGGGAGTCGCCCTTCCTACAATGAGCAGTTCTTC
V: TRBV30; size: NA; D: NA; J: TRBJ2-2; CDR3: CAWPGPRGTGELFF; DNA: TGTGCCTGGCCGGGACCTCGAGGGACCGGGGAGCTGTTTTTT
V: TRBV29-1; size: NA; D: NA; J: TRBJ1-1; CDR3: CSVTPLLNSGTEAFF; DNA: TGCAGCGTCACACCCCTGCTGAACTCGGGCACTGAAGCTTTCTTT
V: TRBV7-3; size: NA; D: NA; J: TRBJ2-7; CDR3: CASSAGRFYEQYF; DNA: TGTGCCAGCTCCGCGGGCCGATTTTACGAGCAGTACTTC